This T cell receptor (beta chain) was identified in a study of T cell changes during pregnancy in multiple sclerosis. The V end was cut by 1 base, the J end by 1 base, with 8 bases between. Germline V gene data show CDR1 as SGHRS and CDR2 as YFSETQ. This CDR3 has 14 amino acids. The method was immunoSEQ multiplex PCR; TCRdb's version includes in-frame clones alone and lacks a portion of them. The sample lists around 100,000 clones, more than 85% occurring once. Sequencing used peripheral blood, obtained in the second trimester of pregnancy. The origin of this receptor is a female donor with multiple sclerosis, enrolled in a pregnancy study. This chain joins TRBV5-1 and TRBJ2-5; D perhaps matches TRBD2 (5 bases). The CDR3: CASSLPGSQETQYF. For the CDR3, the DNA is TGCGCCAGCAGCTTGCCGGGATCCCAAGAGACCCAGTACTTC. Variable domain in full (rest from reference TRBV5-1 and TRBJ2-5): KAGVTQTPRYLIKTRGQQVTLSCSPISGHRSVSWYQQTPGQGLQFLFEYFSETQRNKGNFPGRFSGRQFSNSRSEMNVSTLELGDSALYLCASSLPGSQETQYFGPGTRLLVL.